This TCR beta chain was sequenced during a study of blood T cell repertoires in COVID-19. At the level of the study: The United States, Italy and Spain supplied acute and convalescent COVID-19 samples.

Original processing notes: Reference gene primer amplification in the assay estimated nucleated cell counts. The data were produced by immunoSEQ multiplex PCR, yet TCRdb's version contains in-frame clones alone and is incomplete. The V and J calls and the clone size are those of that table, but D and trimming were determined from the DNA. Among 150,000 to 200,000 clones listed, 80% to 95% were seen once. This receptor was identified in a man in his fifties or sixties with acute or convalescent COVID-19. The sequenced material came from peripheral blood.

The CDR3 is CASSPDPKGLAGITDTQYF. The CDR3 nucleotides are TGTGCCAGCAGCCCGGACCCAAAAGGGCTGGCGGGAATCACAGATACGCAGTATTTT. V and J are TRBV5-4 and TRBJ2-3; perhaps TRBD2 as D (6 bases). This CDR3 comprises 19 residues. Germline CDR1 and CDR2: SGHNT and YYREEE (reference sequence). Trimming removed 4 bases from V and 2 bases from J, with 26 bases in between.